A single sample gave rise to the 30 T cell receptor beta chains below, sequenced in a study of T cells in Graves' hyperthyroidism and ophthalmopathy. Researchers took RNA transcripts and amplified the TCR beta CDR3 regions from them. The HTBI primer set drove a first-round RT-PCR of the TCR CDR3. TCRdb reprocessed the multiplex PCR reads with MiXCR, giving one entry per CDR3 protein. The table has 750,000 to 950,000 distinct CDR3 sequences, around 39% seen once. The specimen was blood. Source of these receptors: a man younger than 35 with Graves' hyperthyroidism.

The chain uses TRBV6-2 or TRBV6-3 and TRBJ1-4, with 8 bases that match TRBD1. The CDR3 consists of 17 residues. Germline values: CDR1 MNHEY, CDR2 SVGEGT. J lost 5 bases, V lost 6 bases, and 14 bases had no gene match. In DNA form, the CDR3 reads TGTGCCAGCAGCCCCCACGGACAGGGTCAGGAGAATGAAAAACTGTTTTTT. Translating gives CASSPHGQGQENEKLFF.

This clonotype was seen more than once but under ten times. The chain couples TRBV12-3 or TRBV12-4 to TRBJ2-5; weak D call: TRBD1 (6 bases). V dropped 3 bases and J dropped 0 bases, with 8 bases sitting between them. This CDR3 comprises 14 residues. The CDR3 loop reads CASSFRDNQETQYF. As DNA, the CDR3 is TGTGCCAGCAGTTTTAGGGACAACCAAGAGACCCAGTACTTC.

The rearrangement uses TRBV7-9 and TRBJ2-2; D possibly corresponds to TRBD2 (5 bases). The V end was cut by 8 bases, the J end by 0 bases, with 10 bases between. The CDR3 contains 14 residues. CDR1 and CDR2 (germline): SEHNR, FQNEAQ (reference sequence). The CDR3 sequence: CASASPPNTGELFF. In DNA, the CDR3 is TGTGCCAGCGCTAGCCCTCCGAACACCGGGGAGCTGTTTTTT.

The V call is TRBV6-5, the J call TRBJ1-6; 8 nucleotides line up with TRBD1. The germline V gene encodes CDR1 MNHEY and CDR2 SVGAGI. V trimming: 5 bases; J trimming: 7 bases; junction bases outside the gene matches: 10. The CDR3 has 16 amino acids. The CDR3 is CASSPSLTGANSPLHF. The CDR3, as DNA: TGTGCCAGCAGTCCCTCCCTGACAGGGGCGAATTCACCCCTCCACTTT.

V and J are TRBV4-1 and TRBJ2-7, with 7 bases lining up with TRBD1. The CDR3 is 16 residues long. The trim removed 0 bases at V and 3 bases at J, leaving 8 bases unmatched. From germline, CDR1 is MGHRA and CDR2 YSYEKL. The CDR3 nucleotides are TGCGCCAGCAGCCAAGAATTCGTGACAGGGAGCTACGAGCAGTACTTC. Translating gives CASSQEFVTGSYEQYF.

This clonotype was seen a handful of times. This chain connects TRBV14 to TRBJ2-5; 9 bases fit TRBD2. The CDR3 length is 14 residues. The V segment lost 3 bases and the J segment 3 bases; nucleotides outside the gene matches: 2. Per the germline V gene, CDR1 is SGHDN and CDR2 is FVKESK. This CDR3 is CASSHWTSEETQYF. CDR3 nucleotide sequence: TGTGCCAGCAGCCACTGGACTAGCGAAGAGACCCAGTACTTC.

The table lists this clonotype with a few counts. J is TRBJ1-1 and V is TRBV7-2; 7 positions agree with TRBD1. Germline V gene data show CDR1 as SGHTA and CDR2 as FQGNSA. The CDR3 loop spans 15 amino acids. The V gene end was trimmed by 4 bases and the J gene end by 0 bases; junction bases not matched to a gene: 5. The CDR3 protein is CASSSKGAMNTEAFF. In DNA form, the CDR3 reads TGTGCCAGCAGCTCCAAGGGGGCTATGAACACTGAAGCTTTCTTT.

This clonotype has ten or more counts. This chain joins TRBV29-1 and TRBJ1-2; 7 bases line up with TRBD1. V shed 0 bases, J shed 2 bases, and the junction held 6 bases outside the gene matches. The CDR3 is made up of 15 amino acids. Germline V CDR1 and CDR2: SQVTM, ANQGSEA. CDR3: CSVEDRTRGNYGYTF. The CDR3 region has the DNA TGCAGCGTTGAAGATCGTACCAGGGGGAACTATGGCTACACCTTC.

The chain has TRBV19 and TRBJ2-7, with 7 bases matching TRBD1. V was pared by 7 bases and J by 0 bases, with 6 bases of the junction left unmatched. Germline-derived CDR1 and CDR2 are LNHDA and SQIVND (reference sequence). The CDR3 consists of 14 residues. In nucleotides, the CDR3 is TGTGCCAGTAAACAGACAGGGAGCTCCTACGAGCAGTACTTC. Translated, it gives CASKQTGSSYEQYF.

In this sample, this clonotype turned up a few times. V is TRBV9 and J is TRBJ2-5, with D maybe TRBD2 (5 bases). V shed 0 bases and J shed 9 bases, with 9 bases lying between them. Looked up from germline, CDR1 is SGDLS and CDR2 is YYNGEE. The CDR3 loop spans 12 amino acids. The CDR3 region has the DNA TGTGCCAGCAGCGTAGAAGCCGGGGCCCAGTACTTC. It yields the protein CASSVEAGAQYF.

The chain employs TRBV7-3 and TRBJ2-3; weak D call: TRBD2 (7 bases). Germline V gene lookup returns CDR1 SGHTA and CDR2 FQGTGA. V was pared by 5 bases and J by 4 bases, with 13 bases between. CDR3 length: 14 residues. CDR3 loop: CASSLTGGSDTQYF. CDR3 in DNA: TGTGCCAGCAGCCTGACGGGGGGCTCAGATACGCAGTATTTT.

The genes are TRBV12-3 or TRBV12-4 and TRBJ1-1; tentative D call: TRBD1 (6 bases). V lost 5 bases and J lost 3, with 16 bases in between. This CDR3 region has 15 residues. The CDR3 DNA is TGTGCCAGCAGTCGTCGGGGGGCGGAGGACACTGAAGCTTTCTTT. Translation: CASSRRGAEDTEAFF.

This clonotype has at least ten counts. This chain joins TRBV7-9 and TRBJ1-1; tentatively, D is TRBD1 (6 bases). Trimming took off 4 bases at V and 8 bases at J, with 11 bases between the two ends. The CDR3 runs 12 residues. CDR1 and CDR2 from the germline V gene are SEHNR and FQNEAQ (reference sequence). In nucleotides, the CDR3 is TGTGCCAGCAGCTACAGGGATCTGGAAGCTTTCTTT. This codes for CASSYRDLEAFF.

The V gene is TRBV20-1, the J gene TRBJ2-7; D not resolved. Trimming took 8 bases from V and 0 from J, leaving 11 bases between them. The CDR3 is 12 amino acids. Germline V gene data show CDR1 as DFQATT and CDR2 as SNEGSKA (reference sequence). The CDR3 protein is CSTQTSSYEQYF. CDR3 in DNA: TGCAGTACCCAGACATCCTCCTACGAGCAGTACTTC.

In this sample, this clonotype turned up many times. CDR3 coding DNA: TGCAGCGTTGAACGTGGGGACAACGAGCAGTACTTC. This sequence encodes CSVERGDNEQYF. The chain uses TRBV29-1 and TRBJ2-7; perhaps TRBD1 as D (6 bases). V was shortened by 2 bases and J by 5 bases, with 10 bases between the two germline ends. The CDR3 loop spans 12 amino acids. Germline lookup yields CDR1 SQVTM and CDR2 ANQGSEA.

The CDR3 spells CARRTGTGIPYEQYF. The CDR3 region has the DNA TGTGCCAGGAGAACCGGGACAGGTATTCCCTACGAGCAGTACTTC. The V gene is TRBV2, the J gene TRBJ2-7, with 8 bases lining up with TRBD1. V gave up 9 bases and J gave up 2 bases; unmatched junction bases: 12. Germline-derived CDR1 and CDR2 are SNHLY and FYNNEI. The CDR3 extends over 15 amino acids.

V gene TRBV7-8 combines with J gene TRBJ1-2, with a possible D match to TRBD1 (5 bases). V lost 1 base and J lost 6, with 9 bases in between. Germline values: CDR1 SGHVS, CDR2 FQNEAQ. The CDR3 totals 13 residues. DNA for the CDR3: TGTGCCAGCAGCTTAGATTCGGGGGATGGCTACACCTTC. Its protein is CASSLDSGDGYTF.

The V gene is TRBV3-1, the J gene TRBJ1-1; TRBD1 is a possible D gene (5 bases). The length of the CDR3 is 14 residues. The V end lost 4 bases, the J end lost 6 bases, and 15 bases lay between the germline ends. Germline V gene lookup returns CDR1 LGHDT and CDR2 YNNKEL (reference sequence). CDR3: CASSPRGPFAEAFF. The CDR3 coding sequence is TGTGCCAGCAGCCCCCGGGGACCGTTCGCTGAAGCTTTCTTT.

Ten or more counts support this clonotype. V is TRBV29-1 and J is TRBJ1-1; D perhaps matches TRBD1 (5 bases). Germline CDR1 is SQVTM and CDR2 is ANQGSEA. The ends were cut back, 6 bases at V and 1 base at J, with 12 bases in the middle. This CDR3 comprises 13 residues. The CDR3 sequence: CSVAGLTNTEAFF. In nucleotides, the CDR3 is TGCAGCGTGGCGGGACTGACGAACACTGAAGCTTTCTTT.

This clonotype was observed a handful of times. This chain's CDR3 is CASSTRGTGGYEQYF. In nucleotides, the CDR3 is TGTGCCAGCAGCACCCGGGGGACAGGAGGCTACGAGCAGTACTTC. The rearrangement joins TRBV11-2 to TRBJ2-7; 8 nucleotides line up with TRBD1. There are 15 residues in the CDR3. Trimming took 5 bases from V and 3 from J; bases not matched to a gene: 9. Germline CDR1 reads SGHAT; CDR2 reads FQNNGV.

This clonotype was counted between two and nine times. This chain links TRBV19 with TRBJ1-5; no reliable D call. This CDR3 spans 17 amino acids. Germline V gene data show CDR1 as LNHDA and CDR2 as SQIVND (reference sequence). The ends were cut back, 4 bases at V and 0 bases at J, with 16 bases in the middle. In DNA, the CDR3 is TGTGCCAGTAGTACCAGTAGATGGGCCGATAGCAATCAGCCCCAGCATTTT. Translation gives CASSTSRWADSNQPQHF. The whole variable domain, remainder taken from reference TRBV19 and TRBJ1-5, is DGGITQSPKYLFRKEGQNVTLSCEQNLNHDAMYWYRQDPGQGLRLIYYSQIVNDFQKGDIAEGYSVSREKKESFPLTVTSAQKNPTAFYLCASSTSRWADSNQPQHFGDGTRLSIL.

Of note for this clonotype: One end of the junction is discordant with germline, which a read error may explain. The chain has TRBV7-9 and TRBJ1-1; D gene uncertain. Germline-derived CDR1 and CDR2 are SEHNR and FQNEAQ (reference sequence). CDR3 length: 11 amino acids. The CDR3 is CASSLGSTQRF. CDR3 sequence (DNA): TGTGCCAGCAGCTTAGGGTCTACCCAACGGTTT.

The J gene is TRBJ2-2, the V gene TRBV7-9; TRBD2 is a possible D gene (6 bases). Trimming cost V 3 bases and J 4 bases, with 15 bases left between them. There are 16 residues in the CDR3. Germline V gene lookup returns CDR1 SEHNR and CDR2 FQNEAQ (reference sequence). The CDR3 DNA follows: TGTGCCAGCAGCTTCGGGGCGCGGGACGGCACCGGGGAGCTGTTTTTT. Its protein product is CASSFGARDGTGELFF.

Here the CDR3 reads CASSVLGDLYEQYF. CDR3 coding DNA: TGTGCCAGCAGCGTCTTAGGCGACCTCTACGAGCAGTACTTC. J is TRBJ2-7 and V is TRBV11-2; no firm D call. V lost 5 bases and J lost 3, with 14 bases in between. Germline CDR1 reads SGHAT; CDR2 reads FQNNGV. This CDR3 has 14 residues.

In its sample, this clonotype was seen many times. This chain joins TRBV14 and TRBJ1-6; D is uncertain. This CDR3 has 12 residues. CDR1 SGHDN and CDR2 FVKESK come from the germline V gene. Trimming removed 4 bases from V and 10 bases from J, with 8 bases in between. The CDR3 here is CASSRQRSPLHF. CDR3 nucleotides: TGTGCCAGCAGCCGGCAGAGGTCACCCCTCCACTTT.

The chain is built from TRBV7-9 and TRBJ1-4; 11 bases align to TRBD1. The CDR3 length is 15 residues. Trimming cost V 5 bases and J 6 bases; bases outside gene matches: 5. The germline CDR1 and CDR2 sequences are SEHNR and FQNEAQ (reference sequence). The CDR3 DNA is TGTGCCAGCAGCCGACCGGGACAGGGGGATGAAAAACTGTTTTTT. Residues: CASSRPGQGDEKLFF.

V is TRBV5-5 and J is TRBJ1-6, with TRBD1 matching over 9 bases. Trimming cost V 0 bases and J 9 bases; bases outside gene matches: 1. The CDR3 has 14 amino acids. From germline, CDR1 is SGHKS and CDR2 YYEKEE (reference sequence). The CDR3 DNA is TGTGCCAGCAGCTTGGCGGACAGGGGTTCACCCCTCCACTTT. It specifies CASSLADRGSPLHF.

This clonotype was counted a few times. The V and J genes are TRBV11-2 and TRBJ2-1; D is undetermined. The CDR3 is 10 amino acids. Germline lookup yields CDR1 SGHAT and CDR2 FQNNGV. V was pared by 3 bases and J by 7 bases, with 1 base between. The CDR3 spells CASSLNEQFF. In DNA, the CDR3 is TGTGCCAGCAGCTTGAATGAGCAGTTCTTC.

Many counts were recorded for this clonotype. The chain links TRBV29-1 to TRBJ1-1; no clear D gene. The CDR3 runs 11 residues. V lost 4 bases and J 11 bases, leaving 14 bases between the germline ends. Germline V gene lookup returns CDR1 SQVTM and CDR2 ANQGSEA. The DNA for the CDR3 is TGCAGCGTTGTCACAGCCTCCGGGGCTTTCTTT. It codes for CSVVTASGAFF.

V is TRBV10-3 and J is TRBJ2-7; 8 bases are a match to TRBD2. The V and J ends lost 10 bases and 0 bases, in that order; junction bases with no gene match: 8. The germline V gene has CDR1 ENHRY and CDR2 SYGVKD. This CDR3 comprises 14 residues. CDR3 bases: TGTGCCAGCAGAACTAGCGGCCTCTCCTACGAGCAGTACTTC. This gives the protein CASRTSGLSYEQYF.